This section outlines one T cell receptor beta chain sequence together with its context. What it binds is unknown. The assay was immunoSEQ multiplex PCR, and TCRdb's table has in-frame clones only and misses some. The table shows 55,000 to 75,000 clones, with approximately 91% occurring only once. This record comes from a study of OX40 agonist ivuxolimab in advanced cancers. In the study overall: Allowance was made for prior anti-PD-1, anti-PD-L1 or anti-CTLA-4 therapy, and around 44% had some. Study outcomes and limitations: Certain nonresponders additionally had low normalized T-cell clonal expansion. Expanded clones were, on average, more numerous among CD8+ T cells than CD4+. Still undetermined is the antigen specificity of the expanded peripheral T cells.

This CDR3 contains 17 residues. Trimming at V came to 0 bases and at J to 0 bases, leaving 6 bases not matched to a gene. From germline, CDR1 is LNHDA and CDR2 SQIVND (reference sequence). The receptor was isolated from an adult with an advanced solid tumor such as melanoma, head and neck, liver or kidney cancer. The sample in question was CD4+ or CD8+ T cells sorted from blood, obtained in a trial of the OX40 agonist ivuxolimab. V gene TRBV19 combines with J gene TRBJ1-1; TRBD1 matches 8 bases. As DNA, the CDR3 is TGTGCCAGTAGTATAGATGCCGGGACAGGTTTGAACACTGAAGCTTTCTTT. Its protein is CASSIDAGTGLNTEAFF.